Presented here are 17 T cell receptor beta chains from one specimen sequenced in a study of regulatory T cells in long-lasting Graves disease (dated by TCRdb to the early 2020s). The time point tag for this specimen amounts to: persistent/refractory GD, antithyroid drugs over 5 years with positive TRAb. For both TCR sequencing and RNA sequencing, RNA was extracted from PBMCs in TRIzol. Libraries were made using multiplex PCR. Instrument used: Illumina HiSeq 4000. TCR beta libraries were built with iRepertoire HTBI primers and Arm-PCR amplification of CDR3 regions. TCRdb's own reprocessing of the public reads used fastp at Q25 and MiXCR and kept productive beta chains. Under each unique CDR3 protein, matching rows form one entry showing the most common genes and DNA. The sample profile shows about 340,000 distinct CDR3 sequences; less than 20% of them were found once. The ten biggest clones cover approximately 31% of the sample.

Sequencing used peripheral blood mononuclear cells (PBMCs), obtained when the disease was refractory, from a patient treated with antithyroid drugs. The origin of the receptors is a female donor with Graves disease.

In this sample, this clonotype turned up a few times. The rearrangement uses TRBV19 and TRBJ1-5; 10 bases are a match to TRBD1. Germline assignment: CDR1 LNHDA and CDR2 SQIVND (reference sequence). V was pared by 8 bases and J by 9 bases, with 10 bases of the junction left unmatched. The CDR3 totals 14 residues. The CDR3, as DNA: TGTGCCAGTCGACAGGGGGCTGTGCAACGGCCCCAGCATTTT. Its protein product is CASRQGAVQRPQHF.

To note about this clonotype: Compared with germline, one end of the junction differs, possibly owing to a read error. The J gene is TRBJ2-7, the V gene TRBV7-9; tentative D call: TRBD2 (5 bases). The CDR3 is made up of 14 amino acids. Germline CDR1 SEHNR, CDR2 FQNEAQ (reference sequence). The CDR3 loop reads CASSLRAADYEQCF. In DNA form, the CDR3 reads TGTGCCAGCAGCCTCCGAGCGGCTGACTACGAGCAGTGCTTC.

This clonotype has ten or more counts. The genes are TRBV12-3 or TRBV12-4 and TRBJ2-7; TRBD1 or TRBD2 may be the D gene (6 bases each). The ends were cut back, 5 bases at V and 4 bases at J, with 18 bases in the middle. The CDR3 runs to 15 residues. DNA for the CDR3: TGTGCCAGCAGTCGCGGGACACCTGAGGTTTACGAGCAGTACTTC. Translated: CASSRGTPEVYEQYF.

This clonotype has ten or more counts. V usage is TRBV6-2 or TRBV6-3 and J usage is TRBJ2-7; 11 bases agree with TRBD2. Germline CDR1 MNHEY, CDR2 SVGEGT. Losses at the gene ends were 2 bases for V and 5 bases for J; bases not matched to a gene: 11. The CDR3 is 17 amino acids. CDR3 in DNA: TGTGCCAGCAGTTACACCATGGGACTAGCGGCGCGGCACGAGCAGTACTTC. It encodes CASSYTMGLAARHEQYF.

The chain has TRBV4-1 and TRBJ2-2; 7 nucleotides agree with TRBD1. Germline V gene lookup returns CDR1 MGHRA and CDR2 YSYEKL. Unmatched junction bases numbered 9, after V lost 4 bases and J lost 1 base. This CDR3 comprises 17 residues. This chain's CDR3 is CASSPGTAKMNTGELFF. The DNA of the CDR3 is TGCGCCAGCAGCCCGGGGACAGCTAAAATGAACACCGGGGAGCTGTTTTTT.

This clonotype was counted only a few times. The chain's CDR3 is CASSLTAQIGYTF. CDR3 sequence (DNA): TGTGCCAGCAGCTTGACAGCCCAGATTGGCTACACCTTC. The rearrangement joins TRBV7-3 to TRBJ1-2; tentatively, D is TRBD1 (5 bases). There are 13 residues in the CDR3. Germline lookup yields CDR1 SGHTA and CDR2 FQGTGA. Deletions cut 3 bases from V and 7 bases from J, with 12 bases between. The full variable domain, completed using reference TRBV7-3 and TRBJ1-2, is GAGVSQTPSNKVTEKGKYVELRCDPISGHTALYWYRQSLGQGPEFLIYFQGTGAADDSGLPNDRFFAVRPEGSVSTLKIQRTERGDSAVYLCASSLTAQIGYTFGSGTRLTVV.

This clonotype was found many times. V and J are TRBV6-1 and TRBJ1-2; TRBD1 matches at 12 bases. Looked up from germline, CDR1 is MNHNS and CDR2 is SASEGT. The J segment lost 4 bases and the V segment lost 5 bases, leaving 5 bases of the junction unmatched. There are 15 residues in the CDR3. CDR3 residues: CASSIGTGGIYGYTF. In DNA form, the CDR3 reads TGTGCCAGCAGTATCGGGACAGGGGGCATCTATGGCTACACCTTC.

This clonotype was detected ten times or more. The chain joins TRBV7-8 to TRBJ2-7, with D possibly matching TRBD2 (6 bases). Trimming stripped 3 bases from V and 0 bases from J, with 9 bases between. This CDR3 is built from 14 residues. CDR1 and CDR2 (germline): SGHVS, FQNEAQ. The CDR3 reads CASSLRDPSYEQYF. The CDR3 DNA reads TGTGCCAGCAGCTTGCGGGATCCCTCCTACGAGCAGTACTTC.

The DNA for the CDR3 is TGCAGTGCTACACGACTAGCGGGCTCCTACGAGCAGTACTTC. This codes for CSATRLAGSYEQYF. The J gene is TRBJ2-7, the V gene TRBV20-1; the match to TRBD2 covers 10 bases. The germline gives CDR1 DFQATT, CDR2 SNEGSKA (reference sequence). CDR3 length equals 14 residues. After removal of 4 bases from V and 0 bases from J, the junction contained 3 bases not matched to a gene.

The chain combines TRBV6-1 with TRBJ1-5; D is perhaps TRBD1 (5 bases). Trimming cost V 2 bases and J 1 base, with 12 bases left between them. From germline, CDR1 is MNHNS and CDR2 SASEGT. The CDR3 is made up of 16 amino acids. In DNA form, the CDR3 reads TGTGCCAGCAGTGAAAGGAGACAGATAAGCAATCAGCCCCAGCATTTT. This sequence encodes CASSERRQISNQPQHF.

The table lists this clonotype with a few counts. The genes are TRBV7-9 and TRBJ1-2; 7 bases map to TRBD1. CDR1 is SEHNR, CDR2 FQNEAQ, per germline (reference sequence). This CDR3 is 14 amino acids long. V lost 5 bases, J lost 5 bases, and 8 bases stayed unmatched. CDR3 sequence reads: CASSQMTGPYGYTF. The CDR3 nucleotides read TGTGCCAGCAGCCAGATGACAGGGCCATATGGCTACACCTTC.

This clonotype was observed at least ten times. The V gene is TRBV7-9, the J gene TRBJ2-5; 12 bases align to TRBD2. The germline CDR1 and CDR2 sequences are SEHNR and FQNEAQ (reference sequence). This CDR3 spans 15 amino acids. Trimming at V came to 4 bases and at J to 5 bases, leaving 5 bases not matched to a gene. CDR3 in DNA: TGTGCCAGCAGCTCTCCACTAGCGGGAGGTGAGACCCAGTACTTC. Translating gives CASSSPLAGGETQYF.

The chain recombines TRBV6-4 with TRBJ2-5; TRBD2 aligns across 7 bases. In germline, CDR1 is MRHNA, CDR2 SNTAGT. The CDR3 has 17 residues. J lost 1 base, V lost 6 bases, and 14 bases had no gene match. For the CDR3, the DNA is TGTGCCAGCAGCCGCGGGGGAGGTCCGGGGGGCCAAGAGACCCAGTACTTC. Translating it yields CASSRGGGPGGQETQYF.

This clonotype showed up just a few times. The chain recombines TRBV4-1 with TRBJ2-5; tentatively, D is TRBD2 (5 bases). Trimming pared 2 bases from V and 5 bases from J, leaving 12 bases between. The CDR3 has 14 residues. From germline, CDR1 is MGHRA and CDR2 YSYEKL. The CDR3 protein is CASSQRDLLETQYF. The CDR3 DNA reads TGCGCCAGCAGCCAACGGGATTTACTGGAGACCCAGTACTTC.

V and J are TRBV28 and TRBJ2-2, with D perhaps matching TRBD2 (5 bases). Germline CDR1 and CDR2: MDHEN and SYDVKM. Trimming shortened V by 8 bases and J by 6 bases, and 16 bases separated the two germline ends. This CDR3 region has 14 residues. Here the CDR3 reads CASHSPGIPGELFF. The CDR3 DNA reads TGTGCCAGCCACTCCCCCGGGATCCCCGGGGAGCTGTTTTTT.

This clonotype has ten or more counts. This chain links TRBV28 with TRBJ1-5, with D possibly being TRBD1 (6 bases). The V gene's germline CDR1 is MDHEN and CDR2 SYDVKM. The CDR3 loop spans 16 amino acids. V was cut by 5 bases and J by 5 bases, with 19 bases left in between. DNA of the CDR3: TGTGCCAGCAGTGTATCGACAGGTTTGAGGTATCAGCCCCAGCATTTT. This translates into CASSVSTGLRYQPQHF.

In this sample, this clonotype turned up a few times. The rearrangement joins TRBV30 to TRBJ2-2; D is possibly TRBD2 (5 bases). This CDR3 comprises 12 residues. Germline CDR1 GTSNPN, CDR2 SVGIG (reference sequence). V was pared by 4 bases and J by 9 bases, with 12 bases between. The DNA of the CDR3 is TGTGCCTGGATTCTGAGGGCCAGGGAGCTGTTTTTT. Translated: CAWILRARELFF.